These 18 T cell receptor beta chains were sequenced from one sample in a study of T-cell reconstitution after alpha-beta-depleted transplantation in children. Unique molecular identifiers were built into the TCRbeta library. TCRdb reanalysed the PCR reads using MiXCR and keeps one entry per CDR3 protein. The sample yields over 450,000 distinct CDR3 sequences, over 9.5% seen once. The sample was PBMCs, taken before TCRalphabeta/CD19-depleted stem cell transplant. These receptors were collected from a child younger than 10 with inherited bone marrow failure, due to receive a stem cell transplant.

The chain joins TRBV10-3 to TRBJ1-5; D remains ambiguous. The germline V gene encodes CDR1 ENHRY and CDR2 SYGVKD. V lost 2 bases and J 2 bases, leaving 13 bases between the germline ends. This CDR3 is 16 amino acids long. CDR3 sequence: CAISEGRLWGNQPQHF. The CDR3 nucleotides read TGTGCCATCAGTGAGGGACGACTATGGGGCAATCAGCCCCAGCATTTT.

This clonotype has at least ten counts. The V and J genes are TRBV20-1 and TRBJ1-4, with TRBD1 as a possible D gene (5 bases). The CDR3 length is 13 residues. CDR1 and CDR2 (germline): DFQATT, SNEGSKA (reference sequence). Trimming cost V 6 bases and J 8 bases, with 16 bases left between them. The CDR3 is CSAPRDQREKLFF. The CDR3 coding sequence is TGCAGTGCGCCCCGGGACCAAAGAGAAAAACTGTTTTTT.

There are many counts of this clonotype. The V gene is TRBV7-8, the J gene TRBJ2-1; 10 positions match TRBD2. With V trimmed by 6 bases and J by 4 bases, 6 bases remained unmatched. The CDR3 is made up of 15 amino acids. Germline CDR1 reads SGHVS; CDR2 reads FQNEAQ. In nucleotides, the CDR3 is TGTGCCAGCAGGAGAAGCGGGAGGGCATACAATGAGCAGTTCTTC. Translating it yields CASRRSGRAYNEQFF.

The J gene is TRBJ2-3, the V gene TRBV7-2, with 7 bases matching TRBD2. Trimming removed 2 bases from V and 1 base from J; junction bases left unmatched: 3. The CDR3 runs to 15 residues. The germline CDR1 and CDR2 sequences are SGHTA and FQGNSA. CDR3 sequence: CASSLWGGGTDTQYF. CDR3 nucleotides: TGTGCCAGCAGCTTATGGGGAGGGGGCACAGATACGCAGTATTTT.

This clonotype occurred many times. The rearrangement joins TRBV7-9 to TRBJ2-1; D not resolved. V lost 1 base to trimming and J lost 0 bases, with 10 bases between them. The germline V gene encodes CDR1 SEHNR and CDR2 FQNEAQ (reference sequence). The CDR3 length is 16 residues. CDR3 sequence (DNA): TGTGCCAGCAGCTTAGGGTGGGGTAGCTCCTACAATGAGCAGTTCTTC. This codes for CASSLGWGSSYNEQFF. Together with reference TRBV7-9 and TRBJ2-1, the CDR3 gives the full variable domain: DTGVSQNPRHKITKRGQNVTFRCDPISEHNRLYWYRQTLGQGPEFLTYFQNEAQLEKSRLLSDRFSAERPKGSFSTLEIQRTEQGDSAMYLCASSLGWGSSYNEQFFGPGTRLTVL.

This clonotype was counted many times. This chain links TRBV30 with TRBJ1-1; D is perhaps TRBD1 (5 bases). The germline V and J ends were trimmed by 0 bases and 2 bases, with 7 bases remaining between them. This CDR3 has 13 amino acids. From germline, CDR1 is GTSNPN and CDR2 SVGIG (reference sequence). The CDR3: CAWSVRGNTEAFF. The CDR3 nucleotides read TGTGCCTGGAGTGTAAGGGGCAACACTGAAGCTTTCTTT.

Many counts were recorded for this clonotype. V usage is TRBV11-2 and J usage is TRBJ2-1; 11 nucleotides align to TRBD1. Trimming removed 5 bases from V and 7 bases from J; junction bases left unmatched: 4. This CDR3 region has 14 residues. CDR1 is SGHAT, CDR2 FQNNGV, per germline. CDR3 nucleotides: TGTGCCAGCAGCAGGGGACAGGGGGGTAATGAGCAGTTCTTC. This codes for CASSRGQGGNEQFF.

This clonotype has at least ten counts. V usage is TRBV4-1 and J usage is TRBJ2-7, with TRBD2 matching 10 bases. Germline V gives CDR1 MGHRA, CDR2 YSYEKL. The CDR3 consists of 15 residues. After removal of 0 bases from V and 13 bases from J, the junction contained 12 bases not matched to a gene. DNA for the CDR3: TGCGCCAGCAGCCAAGAACAGGGGAATCTAGCGGGAGAATACTTC. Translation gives CASSQEQGNLAGEYF.

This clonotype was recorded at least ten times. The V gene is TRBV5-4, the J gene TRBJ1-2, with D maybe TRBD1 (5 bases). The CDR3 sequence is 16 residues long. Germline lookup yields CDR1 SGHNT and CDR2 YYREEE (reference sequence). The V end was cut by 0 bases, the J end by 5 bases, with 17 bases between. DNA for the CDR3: TGTGCCAGCAGCTTGGGGGCGGCCAGAGGGACTTATGGCTACACCTTC. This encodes CASSLGAARGTYGYTF.

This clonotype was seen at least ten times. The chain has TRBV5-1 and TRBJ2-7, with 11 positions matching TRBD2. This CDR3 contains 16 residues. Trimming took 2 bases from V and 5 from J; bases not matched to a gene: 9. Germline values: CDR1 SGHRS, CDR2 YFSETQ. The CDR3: CASSLRRTSGSHEQYF. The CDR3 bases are TGCGCCAGCAGCTTAAGGCGAACTAGCGGGAGTCACGAGCAGTACTTC.

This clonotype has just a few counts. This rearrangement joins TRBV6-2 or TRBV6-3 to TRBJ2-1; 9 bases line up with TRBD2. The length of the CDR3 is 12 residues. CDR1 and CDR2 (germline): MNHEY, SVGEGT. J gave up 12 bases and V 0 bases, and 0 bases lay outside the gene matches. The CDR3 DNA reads TGTGCCAGCAGTTACTCGGGACTAGCGCAGTTCTTC. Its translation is CASSYSGLAQFF.

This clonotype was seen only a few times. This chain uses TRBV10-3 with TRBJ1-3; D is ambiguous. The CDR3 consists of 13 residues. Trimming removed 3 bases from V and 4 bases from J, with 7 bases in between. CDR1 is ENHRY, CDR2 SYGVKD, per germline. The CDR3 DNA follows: TGTGCCATCAGTGAACAAACGGGAAACACCATATATTTT. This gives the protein CAISEQTGNTIYF.

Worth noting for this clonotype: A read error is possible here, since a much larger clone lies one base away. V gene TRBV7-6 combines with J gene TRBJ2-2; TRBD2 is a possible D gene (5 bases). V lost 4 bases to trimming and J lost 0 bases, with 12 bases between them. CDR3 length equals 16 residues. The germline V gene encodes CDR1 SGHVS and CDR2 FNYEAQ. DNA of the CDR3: TGTGCCAGCAGCTCGCGACTACCGACGAACACCGGGGAGCTGTTTTTT. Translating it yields CASSSRLPTNTGELFF.

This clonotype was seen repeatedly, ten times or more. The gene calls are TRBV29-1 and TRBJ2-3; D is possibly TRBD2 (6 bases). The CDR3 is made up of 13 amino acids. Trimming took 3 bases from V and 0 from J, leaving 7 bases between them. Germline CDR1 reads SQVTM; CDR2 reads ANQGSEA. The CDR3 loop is CSVDSGSTDTQYF. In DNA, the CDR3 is TGCAGCGTTGACAGCGGGAGCACAGATACGCAGTATTTT.

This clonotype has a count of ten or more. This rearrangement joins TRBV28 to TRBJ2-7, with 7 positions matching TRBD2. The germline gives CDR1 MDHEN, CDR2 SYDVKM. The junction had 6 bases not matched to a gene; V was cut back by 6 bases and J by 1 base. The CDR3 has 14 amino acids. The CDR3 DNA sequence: TGTGCCAGCAGATTAGCGGGTCTATCCTACGAGCAGTACTTC. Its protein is CASRLAGLSYEQYF.

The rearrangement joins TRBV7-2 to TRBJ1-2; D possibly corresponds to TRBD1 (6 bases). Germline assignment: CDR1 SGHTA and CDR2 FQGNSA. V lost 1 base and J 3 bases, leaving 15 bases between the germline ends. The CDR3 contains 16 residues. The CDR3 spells CASSLVAGVSHYGYTF. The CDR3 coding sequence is TGTGCCAGCAGCTTAGTCGCAGGGGTCTCACACTATGGCTACACCTTC.

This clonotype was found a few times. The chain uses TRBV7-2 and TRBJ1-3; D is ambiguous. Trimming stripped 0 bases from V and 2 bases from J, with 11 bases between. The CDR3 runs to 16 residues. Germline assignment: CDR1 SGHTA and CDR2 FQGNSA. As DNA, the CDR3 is TGTGCCAGCAGCTTAGCATTTGGAGATGCTGGAAACACCATATATTTT. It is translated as CASSLAFGDAGNTIYF.

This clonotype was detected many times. The CDR3 protein is CASSFWADGSGELFF. The CDR3 region has the DNA TGTGCCAGCAGTTTCTGGGCAGACGGATCCGGGGAGCTGTTTTTT. This chain joins TRBV12-3 or TRBV12-4 and TRBJ2-2, with D hard to call. The CDR3 runs 15 residues. V was trimmed by 3 bases and J by 6 bases, leaving 14 bases between them.